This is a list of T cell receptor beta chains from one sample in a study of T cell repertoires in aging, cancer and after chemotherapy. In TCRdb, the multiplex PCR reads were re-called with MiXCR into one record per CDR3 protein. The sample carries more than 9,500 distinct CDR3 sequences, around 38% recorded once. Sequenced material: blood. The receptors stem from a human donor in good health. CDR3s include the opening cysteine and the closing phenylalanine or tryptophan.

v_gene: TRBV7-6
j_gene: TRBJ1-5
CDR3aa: CASSLGEVQSNQPQHF

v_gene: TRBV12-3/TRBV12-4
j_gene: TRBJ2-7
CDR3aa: CASSGDAGSRDEQYF

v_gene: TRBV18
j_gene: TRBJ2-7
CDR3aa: CASSPGDQREQYF

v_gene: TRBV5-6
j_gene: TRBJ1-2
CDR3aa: CASSLTVAYGYTF

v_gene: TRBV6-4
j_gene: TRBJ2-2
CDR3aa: CASSEDTNTGELFF

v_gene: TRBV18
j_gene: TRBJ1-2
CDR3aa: CASSQTEGAPRNGYTF

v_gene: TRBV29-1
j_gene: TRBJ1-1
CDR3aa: CSVEVRASTEAFF

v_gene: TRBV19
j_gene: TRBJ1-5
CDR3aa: CASSLTHRASNQPQHF

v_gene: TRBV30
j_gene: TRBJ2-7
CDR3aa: CAWSAGHRYEQYF

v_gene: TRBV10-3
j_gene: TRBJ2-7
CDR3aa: CATRGGGPYEQYF

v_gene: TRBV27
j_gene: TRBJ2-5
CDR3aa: CASSLAREETQYF

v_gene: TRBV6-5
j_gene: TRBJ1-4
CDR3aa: CASSYSGGPSEKLFF

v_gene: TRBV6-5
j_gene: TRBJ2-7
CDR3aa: CAISESGRDRGQYEQYF

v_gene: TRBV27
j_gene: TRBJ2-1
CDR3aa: CASRGLGPVLIF

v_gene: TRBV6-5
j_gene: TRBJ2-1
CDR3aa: CASSYLQAGGGNEQFF

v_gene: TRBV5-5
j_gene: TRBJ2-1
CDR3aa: CASSLIFLGTGYNEQFF

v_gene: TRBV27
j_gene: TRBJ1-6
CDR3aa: CASRALTYSPLHF

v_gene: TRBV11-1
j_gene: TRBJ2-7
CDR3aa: CASTSRLAEPYEQYF

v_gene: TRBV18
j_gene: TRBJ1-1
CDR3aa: CASSLDRNTEAFF

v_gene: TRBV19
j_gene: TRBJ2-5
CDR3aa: CASSAGTLKMETQYF

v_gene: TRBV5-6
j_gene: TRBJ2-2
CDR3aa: CASSLGLASGTGELFF

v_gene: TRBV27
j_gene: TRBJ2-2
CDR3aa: CASMGESGELFF

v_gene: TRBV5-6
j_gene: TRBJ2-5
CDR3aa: CASSLRSSGRTETQYF

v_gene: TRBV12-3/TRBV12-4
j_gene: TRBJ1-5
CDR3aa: CASSWTDNQPQHF

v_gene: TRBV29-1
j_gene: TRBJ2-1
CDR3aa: CSVDGLAGLDEQFF

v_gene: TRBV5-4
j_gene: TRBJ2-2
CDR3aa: CASSLEQGPGELFF

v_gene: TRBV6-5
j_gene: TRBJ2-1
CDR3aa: CDSMFLSGQGGNEQFF

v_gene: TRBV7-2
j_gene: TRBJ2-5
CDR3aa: CASSFRYGETQYF

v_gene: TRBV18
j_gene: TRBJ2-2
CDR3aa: CASSSARTGELFF

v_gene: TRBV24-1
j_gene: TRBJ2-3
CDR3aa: CATSDSNARDTQYF

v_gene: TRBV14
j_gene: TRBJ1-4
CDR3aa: CASSLVIGTSNEKLFF

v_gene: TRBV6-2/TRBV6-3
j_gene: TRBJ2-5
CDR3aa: CASGASQETQYF

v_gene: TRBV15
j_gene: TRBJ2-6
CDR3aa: CATSRDPSGANVLTF

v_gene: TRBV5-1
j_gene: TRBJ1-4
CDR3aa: CASSLGGATNEKLFF

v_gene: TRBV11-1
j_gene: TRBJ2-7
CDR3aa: CASSLDRDAYEQYF

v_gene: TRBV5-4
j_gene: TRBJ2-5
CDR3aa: CASSLLLAGTQYF

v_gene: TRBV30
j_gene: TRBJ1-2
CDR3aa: CAWSDNYGYTF

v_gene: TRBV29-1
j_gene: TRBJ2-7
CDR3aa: CSVVLGGQGPNYEQYF

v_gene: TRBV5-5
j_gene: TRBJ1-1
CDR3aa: CASSYQGDTEAFF

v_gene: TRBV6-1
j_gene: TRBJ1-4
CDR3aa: CASSDRGTNEKLFF

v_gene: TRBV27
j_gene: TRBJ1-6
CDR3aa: CASLLTESSYNSPLHF

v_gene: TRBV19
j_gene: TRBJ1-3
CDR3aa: CASSIGTRASGNTIYF

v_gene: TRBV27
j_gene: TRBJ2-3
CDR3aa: CASSPLAADTQYF

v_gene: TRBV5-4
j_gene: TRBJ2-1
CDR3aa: CASSSGQGKANEQFF

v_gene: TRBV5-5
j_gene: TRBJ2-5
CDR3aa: CASSPRGGRGKQETQYF